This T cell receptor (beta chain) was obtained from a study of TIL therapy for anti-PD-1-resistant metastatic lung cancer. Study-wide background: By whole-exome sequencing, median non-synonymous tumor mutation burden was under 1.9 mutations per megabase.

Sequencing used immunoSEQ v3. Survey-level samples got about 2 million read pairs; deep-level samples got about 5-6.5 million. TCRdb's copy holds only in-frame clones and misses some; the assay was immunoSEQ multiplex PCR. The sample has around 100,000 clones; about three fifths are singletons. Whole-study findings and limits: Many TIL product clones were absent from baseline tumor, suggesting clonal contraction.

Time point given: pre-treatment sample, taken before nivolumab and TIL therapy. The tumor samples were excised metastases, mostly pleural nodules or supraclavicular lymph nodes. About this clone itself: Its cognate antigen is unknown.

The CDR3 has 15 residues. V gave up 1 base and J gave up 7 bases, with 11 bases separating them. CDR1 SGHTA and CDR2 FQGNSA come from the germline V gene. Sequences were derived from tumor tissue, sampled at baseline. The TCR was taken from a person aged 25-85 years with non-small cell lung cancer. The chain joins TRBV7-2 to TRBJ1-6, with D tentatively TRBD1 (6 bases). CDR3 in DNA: TGTGCCAGCAGCTTAGGACAGGTGCAAAATTCACCCCTCCACTTT. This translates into CASSLGQVQNSPLHF.